The 30 T cell receptor beta chains listed next were all sequenced from one sample in a study of blood T cell repertoires in COVID-19. Sequencing used immunoSEQ multiplex PCR; TCRdb keeps in-frame clones, though not all of them. The sample lists 70,000 or so clones; about three quarters were seen once. Sequences were obtained from peripheral blood. All receptors derive from a woman aged 65 to 85 with acute or convalescent COVID-19.

The chain recombines TRBV2 with TRBJ2-1; 8 nucleotides align to TRBD1. The CDR3 has 14 residues. Germline V gene data show CDR1 as SNHLY and CDR2 as FYNNEI. V shed 5 bases, J shed 11 bases, and the junction held 11 bases outside the gene matches. The CDR3 protein is CASSPQTGDAKQFF. The CDR3 nucleotides read TGTGCCAGCAGTCCCCAGACAGGGGACGCAAAGCAGTTCTTC.

This clone was seen a few times. The chain recombines TRBV24-1 with TRBJ1-3, with a weak D call TRBD1 (6 bases). This CDR3 has 13 amino acids. From germline, CDR1 is KGHDR and CDR2 SFDVKD. Trimming left V 4 bases short and J 10 bases short, with 13 bases between. In DNA, the CDR3 is TGTGCCACCAGTGAGGACGGGACATCGACCATATATTTT. Encoded protein: CATSEDGTSTIYF.

The chain links TRBV7-6 to TRBJ2-1; 14 bases fit TRBD2. Germline-derived CDR1 and CDR2 are SGHVS and FNYEAQ. This CDR3 comprises 14 residues. The V gene end was trimmed by 5 bases and the J gene end by 12 bases; junction bases not matched to a gene: 6. The CDR3 nucleotides are TGTGCCAGCAGCGAGAGACTAGCGGGAGGGGGGCAGTTCTTC. Translated, it gives CASSERLAGGGQFF. The variable domain in full, with the rest retrieved from reference TRBV7-6 and TRBJ2-1, is GAGVSQSPRYKVTKRGQDVALRCDPISGHVSLYWYRQALGQGPEFLTYFNYEAQQDKSGLPNDRFSAERPEGSISTLTIQRTEQRDSAMYRCASSERLAGGGQFFGPGTRLTVL.

The chain recombines TRBV5-5 with TRBJ1-1; D may be TRBD1 (5 bases). The CDR3 runs to 14 residues. Trimming took 0 bases from V and 4 from J, leaving 10 bases between them. Per germline, CDR1 SGHKS and CDR2 YYEKEE (reference sequence). The CDR3 DNA follows: TGTGCCAGCAGCTTGGTAGGGGTTAGCACTGAAGCTTTCTTT. Residues: CASSLVGVSTEAFF.

V is TRBV6-5 and J is TRBJ1-3; D possibly corresponds to TRBD1 (5 bases). The CDR3 has 15 amino acids. Trimming took off 6 bases at V and 0 bases at J, with 12 bases between the two ends. Per germline, CDR1 MNHEY and CDR2 SVGAGI. In nucleotides, the CDR3 is TGTGCCAGCAGAATTGGACACTTCTCTGGAAACACCATATATTTT. Amino acid sequence: CASRIGHFSGNTIYF.

Notes on this clone: The same CDR3 can be traced to other DNA sequences in this sample. The chain links TRBV18 to TRBJ1-2; 7 bases fit TRBD1. The CDR3 covers 13 residues. Trimming at V came to 4 bases and at J to 4 bases, leaving 3 bases not matched to a gene. Germline V gives CDR1 KGHSH, CDR2 LQKENI. The CDR3 region is CASSRQGFYGYTF. As DNA, the CDR3 is TGTGCCAGCTCACGACAGGGTTTCTATGGCTACACCTTC. Supplemented by reference TRBV18 and TRBJ1-2, the full variable domain reads NAGVMQNPRHLVRRRGQEARLRCSPMKGHSHVYWYRQLPEEGLKFMVYLQKENIIDESGMPKERFSAEFPKEGPSILRIQQVVRGDSAAYFCASSRQGFYGYTFGSGTRLTVV.

This clone was observed a few times. This rearrangement joins TRBV10-3 to TRBJ1-1, with 12 bases aligning to TRBD1. The germline V gene has CDR1 ENHRY and CDR2 SYGVKD. The junction had 5 bases not matched to a gene; V was cut back by 8 bases and J by 4 bases. This CDR3 is 14 amino acids long. The CDR3 region is CAIRDRGLATEAFF. The CDR3 DNA reads as TGTGCCATCCGGGACAGGGGGCTGGCCACTGAAGCTTTCTTT.

DNA of the CDR3: TGTGCCAGCAGCTCGGGACTAGCGGGAGCCAATGAGCAGTTCTTC. Translating it yields CASSSGLAGANEQFF. The chain employs TRBV7-7 and TRBJ2-1; 14 bases map to TRBD2. The germline CDR1 and CDR2 sequences are SSHAT and FNYEAQ (reference sequence). The ends lost 4 bases at V and 6 bases at J; junction bases unmatched: 2. The CDR3 is 15 amino acids.

The genes are TRBV2 and TRBJ2-2; D ambiguous. This CDR3 is 14 amino acids long. Trimming left V 4 bases short and J 3 bases short, with 9 bases between. Germline values: CDR1 SNHLY, CDR2 FYNNEI. The CDR3 sequence: CASSGTIYTGELFF. CDR3 sequence (DNA): TGTGCCAGCAGTGGAACTATTTACACCGGGGAGCTGTTTTTT.

V is TRBV19 and J is TRBJ1-1, with 9 nucleotides matching TRBD1. J was trimmed by 2 bases and V by 7 bases; bases with no gene match: 8. Germline CDR1 and CDR2: LNHDA and SQIVND (reference sequence). CDR3 length: 15 amino acids. The CDR3 DNA reads TGTGCCAGTAAGTCCGGGGGACAGGGAAACACTGAAGCTTTCTTT. It encodes CASKSGGQGNTEAFF.

This clone was observed a single time. The genes are TRBV6-5 and TRBJ1-1; the match to TRBD1 covers 11 bases. The CDR3 covers 15 residues. Germline CDR1 and CDR2: MNHEY and SVGAGI. V was pared by 7 bases and J by 5 bases, with 9 bases of the junction left unmatched. DNA of the CDR3: TGTGCCAGCACTGGACAGGGGGCGGTGGGTACTGAAGCTTTCTTT. Protein sequence: CASTGQGAVGTEAFF.

The rearrangement uses TRBV19 and TRBJ2-5, with a possible D match to TRBD1 (6 bases). Trimming took 3 bases from V and 4 from J, leaving 9 bases between them. This CDR3 has 13 amino acids. Per the germline V gene, CDR1 is LNHDA and CDR2 is SQIVND (reference sequence). The CDR3 region is CASSMGTLETQYF. Written as DNA, the CDR3 is TGTGCCAGTAGTATGGGGACACTAGAGACCCAGTACTTC. Full variable domain (remainder filled in from reference TRBV19 and TRBJ2-5): DGGITQSPKYLFRKEGQNVTLSCEQNLNHDAMYWYRQDPGQGLRLIYYSQIVNDFQKGDIAEGYSVSREKKESFPLTVTSAQKNPTAFYLCASSMGTLETQYFGPGTRLLVL.

This clone was counted at least ten times. The chain links TRBV6-6 to TRBJ2-6; TRBD2 agrees at 13 bases. CDR3 length equals 19 residues. V was pared by 5 bases and J by 3 bases, with 10 bases of the junction left unmatched. The germline V gene encodes CDR1 MNHNY and CDR2 SVGAGI (reference sequence). CDR3 DNA: TGTGCCAGCAGTCCCAGCCTTGGACTAGCGGGAGTTGGGGCCAACGTCCTGACTTTC. Its protein is CASSPSLGLAGVGANVLTF.

The rearrangement uses TRBV5-6 and TRBJ2-3; tentatively, D is TRBD1 (5 bases). Between the trimmed V and J ends, which lost 0 bases and 5 bases, there was a span of 10 bases. The CDR3 contains 14 residues. Germline V gene data show CDR1 as SGHDT and CDR2 as YYEEEE. The CDR3 loop reads CASSLARAGDTQYF. As DNA, the CDR3 is TGTGCCAGCAGCTTGGCCAGGGCCGGAGATACGCAGTATTTT.

The chain has TRBV7-8 and TRBJ1-1; no firm D call. Trimming pared 5 bases from V and 2 bases from J, leaving 12 bases between. This CDR3 spans 14 amino acids. Germline V CDR1 and CDR2: SGHVS, FQNEAQ. The CDR3: CASSQTNINTEAFF. CDR3 DNA: TGTGCCAGCAGCCAGACAAATATTAACACTGAAGCTTTCTTT.

The chain recombines TRBV28 with TRBJ1-4, with a possible D match to TRBD1 (5 bases). V lost 4 bases and J 7 bases, leaving 13 bases between the germline ends. This CDR3 region has 14 residues. Germline-derived CDR1 and CDR2 are MDHEN and SYDVKM. CDR3: CASSSQGFGEKLFF. The CDR3 bases are TGTGCCAGCAGTTCTCAGGGCTTCGGTGAAAAACTGTTTTTT.

The chain couples TRBV3-1 (or the pseudogene TRBV3-2) to TRBJ1-2, with a tentative D call TRBD1 (5 bases). This CDR3 region has 13 residues. Deletions cut 4 bases from V and 8 bases from J, with 14 bases between. Germline values: CDR1 LGHDT, CDR2 YNNKEL (reference sequence). Here the CDR3 reads CASSLGARGGYTF. CDR3 nucleotides: TGTGCCAGCAGCCTTGGGGCCCGCGGAGGCTACACCTTC.

The rearrangement joins TRBV25-1 to TRBJ2-5; tentative D call: TRBD2 (6 bases). Germline values: CDR1 MGHDK, CDR2 SYGVNS. The CDR3 loop spans 11 amino acids. Trimming left V 8 bases short and J 5 bases short, with 9 bases between. The CDR3 region is CASAGGETQYF. CDR3 coding DNA: TGTGCCAGCGCTGGGGGGGAGACCCAGTACTTC. Looking up the rest from reference TRBV25-1 and TRBJ2-5 gives the full variable domain: EADIYQTPRYLVIGTGKKITLECSQTMGHDKMYWYQQDPGMELHLIHYSYGVNSTEKGDLSSESTVSRIRTEHFPLTLESARPSHTSQYLCASAGGETQYFGPGTRLLVL.

This chain uses TRBV11-3 with TRBJ2-2, with 11 bases aligning to TRBD2. In germline, CDR1 is SGHNT, CDR2 YENEEA. Trimming at V came to 4 bases and at J to 15 bases, leaving 7 bases not matched to a gene. This CDR3 has 13 amino acids. The CDR3 coding sequence is TGTGCCAGCAGCTACGGACTAGCGGGCGTTGTGTTTTTT. Its translation is CASSYGLAGVVFF.

This clone has only one observation. The genes are TRBV9 and TRBJ1-6; D possibly corresponds to TRBD1 (5 bases). Trimming took 2 bases from V and 6 from J, leaving 12 bases between them. The CDR3 loop spans 15 amino acids. Germline assignment: CDR1 SGDLS and CDR2 YYNGEE. CDR3 DNA sequence: TGTGCCAGCAGCGTTATGGGGCAAGTTAATTCACCCCTCCACTTT. Amino acids: CASSVMGQVNSPLHF.

The chain employs TRBV5-1 and TRBJ1-1; TRBD1 matches at 7 bases. This CDR3 is built from 14 residues. The V segment lost 4 bases and the J segment 1 base; nucleotides outside the gene matches: 4. Germline loops: CDR1 SGHRS, CDR2 YFSETQ. CDR3 sequence reads: CASSLGTANTEAFF. As DNA, the CDR3 is TGCGCCAGCAGCCTAGGGACAGCGAACACTGAAGCTTTCTTT.

The V and J genes are TRBV6-1 and TRBJ2-7, with 7 bases identical to TRBD1. Germline CDR1 and CDR2: MNHNS and SASEGT. V was pared by 3 bases and J by 2 bases, with 7 bases of the junction left unmatched. The CDR3 is 15 amino acids. Written as DNA, the CDR3 is TGTGCCAGCAGTGATTCGGACAGGCCCCCCTACGAGCAGTACTTC. Translation gives CASSDSDRPPYEQYF.

This rearrangement joins TRBV7-2 to TRBJ2-7; the D gene is possibly TRBD2 (6 bases). Germline V gene lookup returns CDR1 SGHTA and CDR2 FQGNSA. Trimming cost V 0 bases and J 2 bases, with 8 bases left between them. This CDR3 contains 14 residues. The CDR3 nucleotides read TGTGCCAGCAGCTTAGCGGGGACTGCCTACGAGCAGTACTTC. Residues: CASSLAGTAYEQYF.

The chain has TRBV5-1 and TRBJ1-4; D may be TRBD1 (6 bases). This CDR3 region has 14 residues. CDR1 and CDR2 (germline): SGHRS, YFSETQ. Trimming pared 4 bases from V and 8 bases from J, leaving 15 bases between. CDR3 region: CASSLQGSQEKLFF. The CDR3 DNA reads as TGCGCCAGCAGCCTACAGGGATCTCAGGAAAAACTGTTTTTT.

V and J are TRBV10-3 and TRBJ2-1; 10 bases match TRBD2. Per germline, CDR1 ENHRY and CDR2 SYGVKD. J lost 3 bases, V lost 4 bases, and 0 bases had no gene match. CDR3 length equals 14 residues. The CDR3: CAISGTSGYNEQFF. CDR3 nucleotide sequence: TGTGCCATCAGTGGGACTAGCGGCTACAATGAGCAGTTCTTC.

The gene calls are TRBV29-1 and TRBJ2-1; 8 bases agree with TRBD1. The CDR3 has 13 amino acids. Germline V gives CDR1 SQVTM, CDR2 ANQGSEA. Germline trimming cut 1 base from V and 6 bases from J; bases unmatched to any gene: 2. Here the CDR3 reads CSVEGQGTNEQFF. The CDR3 DNA reads TGCAGCGTTGAAGGACAGGGGACCAATGAGCAGTTCTTC.

The chain couples TRBV4-1 to TRBJ2-1, with 7 bases that match TRBD2. The CDR3 totals 15 residues. Trimming removed 3 bases from V and 0 bases from J; junction bases left unmatched: 2. Germline V gene data show CDR1 as MGHRA and CDR2 as YSYEKL. The CDR3 DNA follows: TGCGCCAGCAGCCATACGGGGGGCTCCTACAATGAGCAGTTCTTC. This codes for CASSHTGGSYNEQFF.

The V gene is TRBV5-6, the J gene TRBJ2-5; unclear D gene. Looked up from germline, CDR1 is SGHDT and CDR2 is YYEEEE. V was cut by 0 bases and J by 2 bases, with 5 bases left in between. This CDR3 comprises 13 residues. The CDR3 bases are TGTGCCAGCAGCTTGGGGAGACAAGAGACCCAGTACTTC. Protein product: CASSLGRQETQYF.

A note on this clone: Other DNA variants within this sample encode the same CDR3. The V and J genes are TRBV7-6 and TRBJ1-2; TRBD1 aligns across 7 bases. V shed 9 bases, J shed 4 bases, and the junction held 8 bases outside the gene matches. The CDR3 is 13 amino acids. Germline V gives CDR1 SGHVS, CDR2 FNYEAQ. CDR3 loop: CASSPGQVYGYTF. The CDR3 DNA follows: TGTGCCAGTAGCCCTGGACAGGTCTATGGCTACACCTTC. Complete variable domain (other parts from reference TRBV7-6 and TRBJ1-2): GAGVSQSPRYKVTKRGQDVALRCDPISGHVSLYWYRQALGQGPEFLTYFNYEAQQDKSGLPNDRFSAERPEGSISTLTIQRTEQRDSAMYRCASSPGQVYGYTFGSGTRLTVV.

In its sample, this clone was seen once. The V call is TRBV11-2, the J call TRBJ2-7; 7 bases match TRBD1. The V gene's germline CDR1 is SGHAT and CDR2 FQNNGV. V trimming: 5 bases; J trimming: 1 base; junction bases outside the gene matches: 8. This CDR3 has 15 residues. This CDR3 reads CASSLMDRRSYEQYF. The CDR3 DNA reads TGTGCCAGCAGCCTAATGGACAGGCGATCCTACGAGCAGTACTTC.